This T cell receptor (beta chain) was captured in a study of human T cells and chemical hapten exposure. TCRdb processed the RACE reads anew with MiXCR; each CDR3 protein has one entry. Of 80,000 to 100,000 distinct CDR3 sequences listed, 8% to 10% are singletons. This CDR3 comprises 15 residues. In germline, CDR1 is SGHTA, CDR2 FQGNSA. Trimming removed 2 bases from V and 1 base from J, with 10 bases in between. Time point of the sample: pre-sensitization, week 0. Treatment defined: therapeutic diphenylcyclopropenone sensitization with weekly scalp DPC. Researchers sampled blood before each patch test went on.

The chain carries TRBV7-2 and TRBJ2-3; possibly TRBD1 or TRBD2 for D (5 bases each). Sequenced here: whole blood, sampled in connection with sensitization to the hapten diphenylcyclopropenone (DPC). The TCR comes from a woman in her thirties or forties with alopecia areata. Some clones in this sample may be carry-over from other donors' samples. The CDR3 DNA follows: TGTGCCAGCAGCTTAAAAGTGGGGGGCACAGATACGCAGTATTTT. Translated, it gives CASSLKVGGTDTQYF.